This TCR beta chain is drawn from a study of TIL therapy for anti-PD-1-resistant metastatic lung cancer. Whole-study context: Median tumor mutation burden was about 1.5 mutations per megabase. General observations from the study: The cohort had more treatment-naive, never-smoker and oncogene-addicted patients than typical.

Remarks on this clone: Antigen specificity is unknown.

The immunoSEQ assay was v3. Only in-frame clones appear in the TCRdb table, and some are missing; sequencing was by immunoSEQ multiplex PCR. The data show tens of thousands of clones, 60% to 85% seen once. Described time point: pre-treatment sample, taken before nivolumab and TIL therapy. V lost 6 bases, J lost 3 bases, and 4 bases stayed unmatched. The CDR3 length is 13 residues. The germline gives CDR1 MNHNS, CDR2 SASEGT. This material consisted of blood, taken at baseline. This sequence originates from a person between 25 and 79 years old with non-small cell lung cancer. This chain uses TRBV6-1 with TRBJ1-1, with 7 bases lining up with TRBD1. CDR3 amino acids: CASRRTGDTEAFF. The CDR3 region has the DNA TGTGCCAGCAGGCGTACAGGGGACACTGAAGCTTTCTTT.